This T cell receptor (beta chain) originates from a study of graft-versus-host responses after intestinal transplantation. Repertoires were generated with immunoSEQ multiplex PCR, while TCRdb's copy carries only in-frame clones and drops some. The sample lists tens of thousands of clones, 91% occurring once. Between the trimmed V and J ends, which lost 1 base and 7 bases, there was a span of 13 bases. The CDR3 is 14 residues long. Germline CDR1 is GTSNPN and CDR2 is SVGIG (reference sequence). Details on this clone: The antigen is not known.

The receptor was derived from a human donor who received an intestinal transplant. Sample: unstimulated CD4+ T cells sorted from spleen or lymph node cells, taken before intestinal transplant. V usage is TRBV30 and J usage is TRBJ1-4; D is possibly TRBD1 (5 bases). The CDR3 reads CAWSEDTQFEKLFF. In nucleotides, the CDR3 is TGTGCCTGGAGTGAGGACACCCAATTTGAAAAACTGTTTTTT. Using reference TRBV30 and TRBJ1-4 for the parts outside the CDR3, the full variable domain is SQTIHQWPATLVQPVGSPLSLECTVEGTSNPNLYWYRQAAGRGLQLLFYSVGIGQISSEVPQNLSASRPQDRQFILSSKKLLLSDSGFYLCAWSEDTQFEKLFFGSGTQLSVL.